A single sample gave rise to the 21 T cell receptor beta chains below, sequenced in a study of radiation and T cells in renal cell carcinoma (dated by TCRdb to about 2020). The library was produced with the immunoSEQ multiplex PCR assay. Drawn from immuneACCESS, this table holds only the in-frame rearrangements with V and J called that TCRdb kept. Clones are partly lost; checked studies trace under half to an unresolved V gene and leave the rest unexplained. The sample table holds 15,000 to 18,000 clones, of which around 58% were seen once. The ten largest make up approximately 11% of the sample. In light of the paper, this sample's time point label describes: tumor resected at nephrectomy. Taken with the paper, the label for treatment or condition translates to: treatment-naive control, cytoreductive nephrectomy. The sample in question was tumor tissue, obtained from a patient whose treatment was nephrectomy without radiotherapy. These receptor sequences come from a man over 45 with renal cell carcinoma.

The chain carries TRBV18 and TRBJ2-4; maybe TRBD2 (5 bases). CDR1 and CDR2 (germline): KGHSH, LQKENI. The CDR3 spans 14 residues. The ends were cut back, 2 bases at V and 2 bases at J, with 7 bases in the middle. The CDR3 loop is CASSPEGSKNIQYF. For the CDR3, the DNA is TGTGCCAGCTCACCAGAGGGATCCAAAAACATTCAGTACTTC.

The chain recombines TRBV5-1 with TRBJ2-7, with TRBD1 matching over 8 bases. V dropped 2 bases and J dropped 6; count of bases not matched to a gene: 7. CDR1 SGHRS and CDR2 YFSETQ come from the germline V gene. This CDR3 comprises 14 residues. CDR3 loop: CASSLTGGESEQYF. The CDR3 DNA reads as TGCGCCAGCAGCTTAACAGGGGGAGAAAGCGAGCAGTACTTC.

The chain employs TRBV6-1 and TRBJ2-1; no clear D. The germline V and J ends were trimmed by 3 bases and 1 base, with 13 bases remaining between them. Germline V CDR1 and CDR2: MNHNS, SASEGT. The CDR3 length is 16 residues. The CDR3 region is CASSDYLSRSYNEQFF. The CDR3 DNA sequence: TGTGCCAGCAGTGACTACCTAAGCAGGTCCTACAATGAGCAGTTCTTC.

This clone was counted a few times. V usage is TRBV4-3 and J usage is TRBJ2-1; D is undetermined. V lost 1 base and J 6 bases, leaving 13 bases between the germline ends. The CDR3 runs to 15 residues. The germline V gene encodes CDR1 LGHNA and CDR2 YSLEER. The CDR3, as DNA: TGCGCCAGCAGCCAAGTTGCCTCGGAAGTCAATGAGCAGTTCTTC. This translates into CASSQVASEVNEQFF.

This chain joins TRBV27 and TRBJ1-4; D unresolved. V was cut by 0 bases and J by 5 bases, with 7 bases left in between. Germline loops: CDR1 MNHEY, CDR2 SMNVEV (reference sequence). CDR3 length equals 14 residues. The CDR3 loop is CASSLSVRNEKLFF. The CDR3, as DNA: TGTGCCAGCAGTTTATCGGTGAGAAATGAAAAACTGTTTTTT. The variable domain in full, completed from reference TRBV27 and TRBJ1-4, reads EAQVTQNPRYLITVTGKKLTVTCSQNMNHEYMSWYRQDPGLGLRQIYYSMNVEVTDKGDVPEGYKVSRKEKRNFPLILESPSPNQTSLYFCASSLSVRNEKLFFGSGTQLSVL.

There are a few counts of this clone. The J gene is TRBJ2-1, the V gene TRBV19; D is unclear. The V gene's germline CDR1 is LNHDA and CDR2 SQIVND (reference sequence). This CDR3 region has 13 residues. The germline V and J ends were trimmed by 3 bases and 0 bases, with 3 bases remaining between them. CDR3 DNA: TGTGCCAGTAGTATCGGCTCCTACAATGAGCAGTTCTTC. It encodes CASSIGSYNEQFF. Looking up the rest from reference TRBV19 and TRBJ2-1 gives the full variable domain: DGGITQSPKYLFRKEGQNVTLSCEQNLNHDAMYWYRQDPGQGLRLIYYSQIVNDFQKGDIAEGYSVSREKKESFPLTVTSAQKNPTAFYLCASSIGSYNEQFFGPGTRLTVL.

V usage is TRBV5-6 and J usage is TRBJ1-6; 7 nucleotides match TRBD1. V shed 2 bases, J shed 11 bases, and the junction held 10 bases outside the gene matches. This CDR3 region has 15 residues. Germline CDR1 reads SGHDT; CDR2 reads YYEEEE. This CDR3 is CASSFTTGIRPPLHF. The CDR3 nucleotides are TGTGCCAGCAGCTTTACGACAGGGATTAGGCCACCCCTCCACTTT.

The chain is built from TRBV6-5 and TRBJ2-2; D possibly corresponds to TRBD2 (5 bases). CDR3 size: 13 residues. V dropped 0 bases and J dropped 6 bases, with 5 bases sitting between them. Per the germline V gene, CDR1 is MNHEY and CDR2 is SVGAGI. CDR3 sequence (DNA): TGTGCCAGCAGTTACTCGCGGGCCGGGGAGCTGTTTTTT. Translated: CASSYSRAGELFF.

The chain is built from TRBV9 and TRBJ2-1, with D tentatively TRBD2 (6 bases). With 3 bases removed from V and 7 bases from J, the gap between germline ends came to 17 bases. The CDR3 spans 15 residues. CDR1 and CDR2 (germline): SGDLS, YYNGEE. The DNA for the CDR3 is TGTGCCAGCAGCGGAAACGGACTCGCGGGGAATGAGCAGTTCTTC. It encodes CASSGNGLAGNEQFF. Variable domain in full (rest from reference TRBV9 and TRBJ2-1): DSGVTQTPKHLITATGQRVTLRCSPRSGDLSVYWYQQSLDQGLQFLIQYYNGEERAKGNILERFSAQQFPDLHSELNLSSLELGDSALYFCASSGNGLAGNEQFFGPGTRLTVL.

The rearrangement links TRBV30 to TRBJ1-1, with no clear D. The V gene's germline CDR1 is GTSNPN and CDR2 SVGIG (reference sequence). Trimming removed 4 bases at V and 0 bases at J, with 9 bases between. The CDR3 is 13 residues long. CDR3 loop: CAWKRSLNTEAFF. CDR3 in DNA: TGTGCCTGGAAAAGGTCCCTGAACACTGAAGCTTTCTTT.

CDR3 region: CASSLQTPGVTEAFF. DNA of the CDR3: TGTGCCAGCAGCTTGCAAACACCGGGGGTTACTGAAGCTTTCTTT. The chain links TRBV7-9 to TRBJ1-1; D may be TRBD1 (5 bases). CDR3 length: 15 amino acids. V lost 3 bases and J 5 bases, leaving 16 bases between the germline ends. Germline-derived CDR1 and CDR2 are SEHNR and FQNEAQ (reference sequence).

This clone is labeled medium-sized (0.01 to 0.1%). J is TRBJ1-2 and V is TRBV29-1; D is ambiguous. Germline-derived CDR1 and CDR2 are SQVTM and ANQGSEA. The CDR3 consists of 14 residues. V dropped 3 bases and J dropped 8 bases, with 19 bases sitting between them. CDR3 sequence: CSVDSEEFSLGYTF. DNA for the CDR3: TGCAGCGTTGACTCAGAGGAATTCTCCCTCGGCTACACCTTC.

The V gene is TRBV30, the J gene TRBJ2-7; 7 nucleotides match TRBD1. The CDR3 runs to 13 residues. Trimming took 1 base from V and 3 from J; bases not matched to a gene: 3. Per the germline V gene, CDR1 is GTSNPN and CDR2 is SVGIG (reference sequence). The CDR3 protein is CAWSEGTVYEQYF. The DNA of the CDR3 is TGTGCCTGGAGTGAAGGGACAGTCTACGAGCAGTACTTC.

The chain recombines TRBV19 with TRBJ2-3; 7 nucleotides align to TRBD2. CDR1 is LNHDA and CDR2 is SQIVND in the germline V gene (reference sequence). V gave up 7 bases and J gave up 3 bases; unmatched junction bases: 7. The CDR3 loop spans 14 amino acids. CDR3 sequence (DNA): TGTGCCAGTAAGGAGACTAGCATGACAGATACGCAGTATTTT. It specifies CASKETSMTDTQYF. The full variable domain, rest sourced from reference TRBV19 and TRBJ2-3, is DGGITQSPKYLFRKEGQNVTLSCEQNLNHDAMYWYRQDPGQGLRLIYYSQIVNDFQKGDIAEGYSVSREKKESFPLTVTSAQKNPTAFYLCASKETSMTDTQYFGPGTRLTVL.

This chain joins TRBV19 and TRBJ1-6, with TRBD1 as a possible D gene (5 bases). CDR1 and CDR2 (germline): LNHDA, SQIVND (reference sequence). The ends were cut back, 5 bases at V and 9 bases at J, with 5 bases in the middle. There are 11 residues in the CDR3. CDR3 DNA: TGTGCCAGTAGTGGGGGTTCACCCCTCCACTTT. Amino acids: CASSGGSPLHF.

This clone was found once. The gene calls are TRBV2 and TRBJ2-1; D is uncertain. The CDR3 consists of 11 residues. Trimming took 8 bases from V and 4 from J, leaving 6 bases between them. Germline CDR1 is SNHLY and CDR2 is FYNNEI. This CDR3 is CASALYNEQFF. CDR3 bases: TGTGCCAGCGCCCTTTACAATGAGCAGTTCTTC.

The sample holds a few counts of this clone. The chain has TRBV4-3 and TRBJ2-5; TRBD2 matches 12 bases. Germline lookup yields CDR1 LGHNA and CDR2 YSLEER. The CDR3 spans 17 residues. The V segment lost 0 bases and the J segment 4 bases; nucleotides outside the gene matches: 6. The DNA for the CDR3 is TGCGCCAGCAGCCAAGAGCCTAGCGGGGGGGCCGCAGAGACCCAGTACTTC. Translation gives CASSQEPSGGAAETQYF.

Comment on this clone: Since a far larger clone is one base different, this is likely a read error. This sequence joins TRBV6-1 and TRBJ1-5, with D uncertain. Germline CDR1 MNHNS, CDR2 SASEGT. The CDR3 is 11 residues long. The V and J ends lost 3 bases and 6 bases respectively, with 3 bases between them. CDR3 in amino acids: CASSDSQPQHF. The CDR3 DNA sequence: TGTGCCAGCAGTGACAGTCAGCCCCAGCATTTT.

The chain couples TRBV27 to TRBJ2-1; 13 nucleotides agree with TRBD2. CDR1 is MNHEY, CDR2 SMNVEV, per germline (reference sequence). This CDR3 is 15 amino acids long. The trim removed 5 bases at V and 5 bases at J, leaving 3 bases unmatched. CDR3 nucleotide sequence: TGTGCCAGCAGTCCCGGGACTAGCGGGGACAATGAGCAGTTCTTC. Amino acids: CASSPGTSGDNEQFF.

Judged by abundance, this clone is medium-sized (0.01 to 0.1%). The chain links TRBV7-2 to TRBJ1-5, with D perhaps matching TRBD1 (5 bases). The CDR3 loop spans 14 amino acids. CDR1 is SGHTA, CDR2 FQGNSA, per germline. The ends were cut back, 5 bases at V and 6 bases at J, with 14 bases in the middle. CDR3 region: CASSQGGIAQPQHF. The CDR3 bases are TGTGCCAGCAGCCAGGGAGGGATAGCTCAGCCCCAGCATTTT.

This chain uses TRBV30 with TRBJ2-4, with 8 bases fitting TRBD1. The length of the CDR3 is 13 residues. The V gene's germline CDR1 is GTSNPN and CDR2 SVGIG (reference sequence). J lost 6 bases, V lost 0 bases, and 1 base had no gene match. Here the CDR3 DNA reads TGTGCCTGGAGTGTGCAGGGGGCAAACATTCAGTACTTC. Its translation is CAWSVQGANIQYF.